These T cell receptor beta chains were read from a single sample in a study of response to subunit inactivated influenza vaccine. TCRdb re-called the RT-PCR reads through MiXCR, storing one row per CDR3 protein. The table lists about 650,000 distinct CDR3 sequences, around a sixth of them singletons. This material consisted of PBMCs from blood, taken approximately 13 days after vaccination. These receptors originate from a man aged 45-65 years who received an inactivated influenza vaccine. The CDR3 runs from the conserved cysteine through the conserved F or W. A D gene is named only where the DNA matches it firmly. Clone sizes are given selectively: once, few, many, or a class where the clone is expanded.

TRBJ2-6 | TRBV7-3 | - | TRBD2 | CASSTSGRAYGANVLTF | TGTGCCAGCAGCACTAGCGGGAGGGCCTATGGGGCCAACGTCCTGACTTTC
TRBJ1-3 | TRBV29-1 | many | - | CSVDSAGSGNTIYF | TGCAGCGTTGATTCAGCAGGGTCTGGAAACACCATATATTTT
TRBJ1-1 | TRBV6-1 | - | - | CASSEVWQGVNTEAFF | TGTGCCAGCAGTGAAGTATGGCAGGGCGTAAACACTGAAGCTTTCTTT
TRBJ2-7 | TRBV3-1 | - | TRBD1 | CASSHPGQGNYEQYF | TGTGCCAGCAGCCATCCGGGACAGGGTAACTACGAGCAGTACTTC
TRBJ2-2 | TRBV11-1 | - | TRBD2 | CASSPSRLAAGELFF | TGTGCCAGCAGCCCCTCCAGACTAGCGGCCGGGGAGCTGTTTTTT
TRBJ2-7 | TRBV28 | - | - | CASSTGPVYEQYF | TGTGCCAGCAGTACGGGACCGGTCTACGAGCAGTACTTC
TRBJ2-2 | TRBV3-1 | - | - | CASSNGLAINLGELFF | TGTGCCAGCAGTAACGGGCTAGCGATTAACCTCGGGGAGCTGTTTTTT
TRBJ1-1 | TRBV29-1 | - | - | CSVVLGGWTEAFF | TGCAGCGTTGTTTTGGGGGGTTGGACTGAAGCTTTCTTT
TRBJ2-3 | TRBV7-9 | - | - | CASTPLTKDTDTQYF | TGTGCCAGCACCCCGTTAACAAAGGACACAGATACGCAGTATTTT
TRBJ2-2 | TRBV5-6 | few | - | CASSLAGGLLNAGELFF | TGTGCCAGCAGCTTGGCCGGGGGACTTCTGAACGCCGGGGAGCTGTTTTTT
TRBJ1-4 | TRBV20-1 | - | TRBD1 | CSARQGAHEKLFF | TGCAGTGCAAGACAGGGGGCCCATGAAAAACTGTTTTTT
TRBJ2-1 | TRBV6-1 | few | - | CASSLADPFRYNEQFF | TGTGCCAGCAGTCTTGCCGACCCATTTCGGTACAATGAGCAGTTCTTC
TRBJ1-2 | TRBV4-3 | once | - | CASSQRQGDGYGYTF | TGCGCCAGCAGCCAGCGTCAGGGAGATGGCTATGGCTACACCTTC
TRBJ2-4 | TRBV19 | - | TRBD1 | CPSSPGTGGVIQYF | TGTCCCAGTAGTCCCGGGACAGGGGGCGTCATTCAGTACTTC
TRBJ2-7 | TRBV27 | few | - | CASRPVGGQSYEQYF | TGTGCCAGCAGACCCGTCGGAGGGCAGTCCTACGAGCAGTACTTC
TRBJ2-3 | TRBV29-1 | few | - | CSVETGEQYF | TGCAGCGTTGAAACCGGAGAGCAGTATTTT
TRBJ2-2 | TRBV5-5 | - | - | CASSWAEVVGELFF | TGTGCCAGCAGCTGGGCGGAGGTCGTCGGGGAGCTGTTTTTT
TRBJ1-1 | TRBV6-5 | many | - | CASSYQGGNTEAFF | TGTGCCAGCAGTTACCAGGGAGGGAACACTGAAGCTTTCTTT
TRBJ1-1 | TRBV5-4 | - | - | CASSLEGSPKAFF | TGTGCCAGCAGCTTGGAGGGGTCGCCAAAAGCTTTCTTT
TRBJ2-1 | TRBV5-1 | - | TRBD2 | CASSLEASGSLNEQFF | TGCGCCAGCAGCTTGGAGGCCAGCGGGAGTTTGAATGAGCAGTTCTTC
TRBJ1-6 | TRBV14 | - | - | CASSQARGDSPLHF | TGTGCCAGCAGCCAAGCCCGGGGGGATTCACCCCTCCACTTT
TRBJ1-6 | TRBV20-1 | - | TRBD1 | CSARDRTGRNSPLHF | TGCAGTGCTAGAGATCGGACAGGGCGGAATTCACCCCTCCACTTT
TRBJ1-1 | TRBV7-8 | few | TRBD1 | CASSLWTGSSLNTEAFF | TGTGCCAGCAGCTTATGGACAGGATCAAGCCTGAACACTGAAGCTTTCTTT
TRBJ2-2 | TRBV7-2 | many | - | CASSYYTGELFF | TGTGCCAGCAGCTACTACACCGGGGAGCTGTTTTTT
TRBJ2-3 | TRBV20-1 | - | - | CSARDAPGTATDTQYF | TGCAGTGCTAGAGATGCTCCGGGGACGGCGACAGATACGCAGTATTTT
TRBJ2-5 | TRBV29-1 | few | - | CSVEDPFGVTVAQYF | TGCAGCGTTGAAGATCCTTTTGGGGTAACCGTCGCCCAGTACTTC
TRBJ2-1 | TRBV20-1 | - | - | CSAKSGTWASEQFF | TGCAGTGCTAAGTCCGGGACCTGGGCCAGTGAGCAGTTCTTC
TRBJ2-7 | TRBV6-1 | - | - | CASSEAGHSYEQYF | TGTGCCAGCAGTGAAGCGGGACACTCCTACGAGCAGTACTTC
TRBJ2-5 | TRBV6-5 | - | TRBD1 | CASSYSQGAAETQYF | TGTGCCAGCAGTTACTCACAGGGGGCCGCGGAGACCCAGTACTTC
TRBJ2-2 | TRBV11-3 | few | - | CASSSSDTGELFF | TGTGCCAGCAGTTCCTCAGACACCGGGGAGCTGTTTTTT
TRBJ2-2 | TRBV29-1 | - | - | CSVLDPANTGELFF | TGCAGCGTCCTAGACCCCGCGAACACCGGGGAGCTGTTTTTT
TRBJ1-5 | TRBV6-5 | few | TRBD1 | CASSYRDRGPNQPQHF | TGTGCCAGCAGTTACAGGGACAGGGGGCCCAATCAGCCCCAGCATTTT
TRBJ2-7 | TRBV12-5 | - | - | CASGFTIGSSPAGHDEQYF | TGTGCTAGTGGTTTTACAATAGGGTCCAGCCCCGCCGGGCACGACGAGCAGTACTTC
TRBJ2-5 | TRBV3-1 | - | - | CASSHPNYRETQYF | TGTGCCAGCAGCCACCCCAACTACAGAGAGACCCAGTACTTC
TRBJ2-7 | TRBV12-3/TRBV12-4 | few | TRBD1 | CASSSVTGGSYEQYF | TGTGCCAGCAGTTCGGTGACAGGGGGCTCCTACGAGCAGTACTTC
TRBJ2-5 | TRBV29-1 | - | TRBD2 | CSATPGLAKETQYF | TGCAGCGCTACTCCGGGACTAGCGAAAGAGACCCAGTACTTC
TRBJ1-6 | TRBV3-1 | many | - | CASSLVTPGANSPLHF | TGTGCCAGCAGCCTCGTAACTCCGGGAGCCAATTCACCCCTCCACTTT
TRBJ2-1 | TRBV18 | few | TRBD2 | CASSPGLANYNEQFF | TGTGCCAGCTCACCGGGACTAGCTAACTACAATGAGCAGTTCTTC
TRBJ1-5 | TRBV12-3/TRBV12-4 | few | - | CASSKGGLNQPQHF | TGTGCCAGCAGCAAAGGAGGGCTCAATCAGCCCCAGCATTTT
TRBJ2-7 | TRBV7-9 | few | - | CASRVDTYEQYF | TGTGCCAGCAGGGTGGACACCTACGAGCAGTACTTC
TRBJ2-1 | TRBV20-1 | - | - | CSASRRWSGEQFF | TGCAGTGCTAGCCGACGATGGAGCGGTGAGCAGTTCTTC
TRBJ2-1 | TRBV6-1 | - | - | CATKKVGGGSYNEQFF | TGTGCCACCAAAAAGGTCGGGGGCGGTTCCTACAATGAGCAGTTCTTC